This TCR beta chain was profiled in a study of CD8 T cells in ankylosing spondylitis. Via MiXCR, TCRdb re-called the 5' RACE reads, giving one row per CDR3 protein. The sample lists about 360,000 distinct CDR3 sequences; around 20% were seen once. Germline values: CDR1 SEHNR, CDR2 FQNEAQ (reference sequence). This CDR3 contains 11 residues. V was shortened by 4 bases and J by 9 bases, with 10 bases between the two germline ends. This clonotype was sampled from a male donor with ankylosing spondylitis or in good health (not recorded which). This chain joins TRBV7-9 and TRBJ2-7; D may be TRBD1 (5 bases). The sequenced sample was blood, either unsorted or a sorted T cell fraction (not recorded which). The DNA of the CDR3 is TGTGCCAGCAGCTCGCAGGGCAGGCAGTACTTC. Protein product: CASSSQGRQYF.